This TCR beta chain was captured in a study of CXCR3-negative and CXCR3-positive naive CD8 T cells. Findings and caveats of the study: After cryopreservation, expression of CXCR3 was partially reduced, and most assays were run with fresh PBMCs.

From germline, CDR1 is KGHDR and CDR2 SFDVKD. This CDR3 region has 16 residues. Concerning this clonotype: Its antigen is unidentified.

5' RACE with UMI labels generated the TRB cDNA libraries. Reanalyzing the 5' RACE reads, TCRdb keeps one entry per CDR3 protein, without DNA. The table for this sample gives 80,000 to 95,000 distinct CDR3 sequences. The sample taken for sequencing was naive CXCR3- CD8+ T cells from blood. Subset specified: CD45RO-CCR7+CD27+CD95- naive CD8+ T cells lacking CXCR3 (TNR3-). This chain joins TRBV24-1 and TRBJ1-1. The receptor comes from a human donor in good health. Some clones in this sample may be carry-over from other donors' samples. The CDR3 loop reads CATSDFETLENTEAFF.